The next 20 T cell receptor beta chains were all read from a single sample in a study of blood T cell repertoires in COVID-19. Sequencing used immunoSEQ multiplex PCR; TCRdb keeps in-frame clones, though not all of them. The sample yields 80,000 to 100,000 clones, 60% to 85% seen once. The sample was peripheral blood. These receptors all come from a man aged 45 to 65 who had recovered from COVID-19.

This clone was counted a few times. V usage is TRBV19 and J usage is TRBJ1-2; possible D gene TRBD1, 6 bases. CDR3 length: 13 residues. The V gene's germline CDR1 is LNHDA and CDR2 SQIVND (reference sequence). Trimming cost V 3 bases and J 7 bases, with 12 bases left between them. CDR3 coding DNA: TGTGCCAGTAGTATGGTGGGGGCCGGTGGCTACACCTTC. The encoded protein is CASSMVGAGGYTF.

V is TRBV3-1 (or the pseudogene TRBV3-2) and J is TRBJ2-1, with TRBD2 identical over 13 bases. This CDR3 has 15 residues. V shed 6 bases, J shed 6 bases, and the junction held 5 bases outside the gene matches. Germline lookup yields CDR1 LGHDT and CDR2 YNNKEL (reference sequence). CDR3 sequence: CASSPTSGRFNEQFF. In DNA, the CDR3 is TGTGCCAGCAGTCCGACTAGCGGGAGGTTCAATGAGCAGTTCTTC.

This clone has only a few counts. This chain joins TRBV6-2 or TRBV6-3 and TRBJ1-6; possible D gene TRBD1, 5 bases. V was cut by 2 bases and J by 7 bases, with 9 bases left in between. The CDR3 contains 14 residues. CDR1 MNHEY and CDR2 SVGEGT come from the germline V gene. In DNA, the CDR3 is TGTGCCAGCAGTTACAACAGGCGCAATTCACCCCTCCACTTT. It yields the protein CASSYNRRNSPLHF.

V is TRBV7-9 and J is TRBJ1-6; D gene ambiguous. CDR1 and CDR2 from the germline V gene are SEHNR and FQNEAQ (reference sequence). The CDR3 loop spans 12 amino acids. Trimming left V 10 bases short and J 5 bases short, with 9 bases between. The DNA for the CDR3 is TGTGCCACGGCCCAGGATAATTCACCCCTCCACTTT. Protein sequence: CATAQDNSPLHF.

CDR3 DNA: TGTGCCAGCAGTTTATTCGCAGGGGGGGAGACCCAGTACTTC. It codes for CASSLFAGGETQYF. This chain uses TRBV27 with TRBJ2-5, with D possibly TRBD1 on 7 matching bases. Trimming stripped 1 base from V and 5 bases from J, with 11 bases between. The germline V gene encodes CDR1 MNHEY and CDR2 SMNVEV (reference sequence). The CDR3 covers 14 residues.

The rearrangement joins TRBV4-1 to TRBJ2-2; 7 bases match TRBD2. The V gene end was trimmed by 8 bases and the J gene end by 5 bases; junction bases not matched to a gene: 8. CDR1 is MGHRA, CDR2 YSYEKL, per germline. The CDR3 consists of 14 residues. Here the CDR3 reads CASGAGSLTGELFF. The CDR3 DNA is TGCGCCAGCGGAGCGGGAAGCCTTACCGGGGAGCTGTTTTTT.

This clone was recorded at least ten times. The chain joins TRBV6-5 to TRBJ2-2; 7 nucleotides line up with TRBD1. The CDR3 sequence is 14 residues long. Germline assignment: CDR1 MNHEY and CDR2 SVGAGI. J lost 6 bases, V lost 6 bases, and 7 bases had no gene match. The CDR3, as DNA: TGTGCCAGCAGGGGACAGTTAATCCCCGGGGAGCTGTTTTTT. This translates into CASRGQLIPGELFF.

This clone has more than one count but fewer than ten. CDR3 residues: CASSQLPDRGHEQYF. Here the CDR3 DNA reads TGCGCCAGCAGCCAACTCCCGGACAGGGGACACGAGCAGTACTTC. V usage is TRBV4-1 and J usage is TRBJ2-7; 9 bases align to TRBD1. With 2 bases clipped from V and 5 bases from J, the junction kept 7 bases outside the gene matches. There are 15 residues in the CDR3. CDR1 is MGHRA and CDR2 is YSYEKL in the germline V gene.

V gene TRBV7-9 combines with J gene TRBJ2-1, with 7 bases identical to TRBD2. Germline values: CDR1 SEHNR, CDR2 FQNEAQ (reference sequence). The CDR3 runs 18 residues. V gave up 2 bases and J gave up 0 bases; unmatched junction bases: 10. CDR3 bases: TGTGCCAGCAGCTTAATAGGTAGCGGGTGGAGCTCCTACAATGAGCAGTTCTTC. This translates into CASSLIGSGWSSYNEQFF.

The CDR3 coding sequence is TGTGCCACCAGTGATTTGACAGGGGGCAACCCCTATACGCAGTATTTT. This sequence encodes CATSDLTGGNPYTQYF. This chain connects TRBV24-1 to TRBJ2-3, with 9 positions matching TRBD1. There are 16 residues in the CDR3. Trimming at V came to 0 bases and at J to 7 bases, leaving 7 bases not matched to a gene. Germline V gives CDR1 KGHDR, CDR2 SFDVKD.

The V gene is TRBV27, the J gene TRBJ2-7; 8 nucleotides agree with TRBD2. Unmatched junction bases numbered 13, after V lost 6 bases and J lost 3 bases. CDR3 length: 16 amino acids. The germline CDR1 and CDR2 sequences are MNHEY and SMNVEV (reference sequence). The CDR3 nucleotides are TGTGCCAGCAGGGTAGCGGGGTCAGCCTCCGTCTACGAGCAGTACTTC. This sequence encodes CASRVAGSASVYEQYF.

The chain couples TRBV25-1 to TRBJ2-1, with D perhaps matching TRBD2 (6 bases). The CDR3 is 14 amino acids. V was pared by 7 bases and J by 5 bases, with 15 bases between. The germline V gene encodes CDR1 MGHDK and CDR2 SYGVNS. CDR3 DNA sequence: TGTGCCAGCATCCGGTCGGGAGCTAACAATGAGCAGTTCTTC. Translation gives CASIRSGANNEQFF.

The chain uses TRBV4-1 and TRBJ1-1, with D unresolved. CDR1 is MGHRA, CDR2 YSYEKL, per germline. Between the trimmed V and J ends, which lost 2 bases and 4 bases, there was a span of 11 bases. The CDR3 totals 14 residues. In DNA, the CDR3 is TGCGCCAGCAGCCAACGGCCTGAGGGCACTGAAGCTTTCTTT. As protein: CASSQRPEGTEAFF.

The V and J genes are TRBV18 and TRBJ1-1; weak D call: TRBD1 (6 bases). Trimming cost V 5 bases and J 8 bases, with 15 bases left between them. The V gene's germline CDR1 is KGHSH and CDR2 LQKENI. CDR3 length: 13 amino acids. CDR3 nucleotide sequence: TGTGCCAGCTCAACCGAACGAACAGGGGAAGCTTTCTTT. Amino acid sequence: CASSTERTGEAFF.

This rearrangement joins TRBV5-6 to TRBJ1-6, with unresolved D. V lost 2 bases to trimming and J lost 0 bases, with 9 bases between them. Germline loops: CDR1 SGHDT, CDR2 YYEEEE. This CDR3 has 16 residues. DNA of the CDR3: TGTGCCAGCAGCTTTTCCGGGAGCTCCTATAATTCACCCCTCCACTTT. As protein: CASSFSGSSYNSPLHF.

The chain recombines TRBV18 with TRBJ1-1; D not resolved. This CDR3 comprises 14 residues. In germline, CDR1 is KGHSH, CDR2 LQKENI. V lost 6 bases to trimming and J lost 0 bases, with 11 bases between them. In DNA form, the CDR3 reads TGTGCCAGCTCCGAAATGGCCCTGAACACTGAAGCTTTCTTT. Translation: CASSEMALNTEAFF.

The V gene is TRBV10-3, the J gene TRBJ2-2; weak D call: TRBD1 (6 bases). V lost 2 bases to trimming and J lost 3 bases, with 10 bases between them. The CDR3 spans 15 residues. CDR1 and CDR2 (germline): ENHRY, SYGVKD. The CDR3 nucleotides are TGTGCCATCAGTGAGAGGGCAGGGGACACCGGGGAGCTGTTTTTT. The encoded protein is CAISERAGDTGELFF.

This clone showed up just a few times. CDR3 region: CASRGRTDTQYF. Written as DNA, the CDR3 is TGTGCCAGCAGGGGGCGGACAGATACGCAGTATTTT. This chain joins TRBV6-5 and TRBJ2-3; D might be TRBD1 (5 bases). Trimming removed 6 bases at V and 3 bases at J, with 7 bases between. The CDR3 is made up of 12 amino acids. CDR1 is MNHEY and CDR2 is SVGAGI in the germline V gene.

This clone was observed a handful of times. The J gene is TRBJ2-7, the V gene TRBV27, with a possible D match to TRBD2 (6 bases). Germline CDR1 reads MNHEY; CDR2 reads SMNVEV (reference sequence). The CDR3 is made up of 16 amino acids. V lost 7 bases and J 1 base, leaving 20 bases between the germline ends. CDR3 coding DNA: TGTGCCAGCACCTTAGGGTGGGGGACTCCTTCCTACGAGCAGTACTTC. Amino acid sequence: CASTLGWGTPSYEQYF.

The chain uses TRBV4-1 and TRBJ2-5, with TRBD2 identical over 8 bases. Germline V lookup: CDR1 MGHRA, CDR2 YSYEKL. The CDR3 length is 17 residues. The trim removed 0 bases at V and 6 bases at J, leaving 12 bases unmatched. The CDR3 DNA reads as TGCGCCAGCAGCCAAGATAATCCGGGAGGGCCGATTAAGACCCAGTACTTC. It yields the protein CASSQDNPGGPIKTQYF.